In this sample, the clone carrying this T cell receptor beta chain turned up many times. The data belong to a study of early T cells in non-severe SARS-CoV-2 infection. Study background: Sequencing of unsorted whole blood was done on bulk RNA, leaving chains unpaired.

V was pared by 7 bases and J by 3 bases, with 13 bases between. The CDR3 spans 13 residues. Germline V gives CDR1 SEHNR, CDR2 FQNEAQ (reference sequence). TCRdb analysed the 5' RACE reads with MiXCR anew, one entry per CDR3 protein. The sample contains 24,000 or so distinct CDR3 sequences, around 5.4% of which appear only once. The V call is TRBV7-9, the J call TRBJ2-7; possibly TRBD2 for D (5 bases). The sequencing input was whole blood. The sequence was obtained from an adult who was a healthcare worker with PCR-confirmed SARS-CoV-2 infection or an uninfected control (not recorded which). The CDR3 region has the DNA TGTGCCAGCATCCCTGATGGAGGCTACGAGCAGTACTTC. This gives the protein CASIPDGGYEQYF.